The entry below gives a single T cell receptor (beta chain) sequence along with its context. Its target is not known. Germline CDR1 MDHEN, CDR2 SYDVKM. V gave up 1 base and J gave up 6 bases, with 15 bases separating them. The CDR3 is made up of 15 amino acids. This entry comes from a study of shared clonotypes between healthy human individuals. Study as a whole: Per-donor plates numbered three CD4 naive, three CD4 memory, two CD8 naive and one CD8 memory.

Clones were sequenced by immunoSEQ multiplex PCR, and TCRdb holds only the in-frame ones, with some missing. Of about 2.4 million clones listed, 80% to 95% were seen once; the top ten hold 0.35% to 0.45%. General study findings and limits: Sharing across four donors was highest in naive CD4 (about 5%) and lowest in memory CD8 (around 0.4%).

Input material: naive CD4+ T cells from PBMCs. Indicated subset: CD45RA+ positively selected. The receptor was derived from a man aged 18 to 30 in good health. Some clones in this sample may be carry-over from other donors' samples. The V gene is TRBV28, the J gene TRBJ1-2; TRBD1 might be the D (5 bases). CDR3 DNA: TGTGCCAGCAGTTTATTTCAGGGTGTAGAACATGGCTACACCTTC. Translated, it gives CASSLFQGVEHGYTF.